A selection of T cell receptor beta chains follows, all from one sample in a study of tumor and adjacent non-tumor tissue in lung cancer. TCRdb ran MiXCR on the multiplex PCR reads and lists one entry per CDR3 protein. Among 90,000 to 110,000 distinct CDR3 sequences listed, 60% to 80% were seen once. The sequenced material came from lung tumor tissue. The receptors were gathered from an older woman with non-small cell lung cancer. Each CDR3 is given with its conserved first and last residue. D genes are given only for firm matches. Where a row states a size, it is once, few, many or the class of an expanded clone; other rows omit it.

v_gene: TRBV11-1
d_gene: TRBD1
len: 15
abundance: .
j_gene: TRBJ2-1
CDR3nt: TGTGCCAGCAGCTACTGGACAGGTATGGGGAATGAGCAGTTCTTT
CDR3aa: CASSYWTGMGNEQFF

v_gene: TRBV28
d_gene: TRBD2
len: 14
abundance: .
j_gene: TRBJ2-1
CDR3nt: TGTGCCAGCAGTGACCGGACTAGCCATAATCAGCAGTTCTTC
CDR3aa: CASSDRTSHNQQFF

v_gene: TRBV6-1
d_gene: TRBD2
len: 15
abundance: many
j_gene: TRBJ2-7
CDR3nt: TGTGCCAGCAGCGCCGTCGGAGCGGGGAACTACGAGCAGTACTTC
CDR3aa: CASSAVGAGNYEQYF

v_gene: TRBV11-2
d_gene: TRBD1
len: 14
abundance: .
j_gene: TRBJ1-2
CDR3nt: TGTGCCAGCAGCTTAGATCAGGGGGATGGTGACTACGCCTTC
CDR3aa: CASSLDQGDGDYAF

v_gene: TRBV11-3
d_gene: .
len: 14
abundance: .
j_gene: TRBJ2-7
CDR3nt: TGTGCCAGCATCTTAGATACGGGAACCCACGAGGAGTACTTC
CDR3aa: CASILDTGTHEEYF

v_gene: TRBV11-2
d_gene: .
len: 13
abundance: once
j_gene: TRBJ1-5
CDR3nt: TGTGCTAGCTCCCGGCACGGGGGTCAGTCCCAGCATTTT
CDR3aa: CASSRHGGQSQHF

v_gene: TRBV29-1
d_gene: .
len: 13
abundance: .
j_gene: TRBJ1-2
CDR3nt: TGCAGCGTTCCTTTGACAGAAAACTATGACTACACCTTC
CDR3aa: CSVPLTENYDYTF

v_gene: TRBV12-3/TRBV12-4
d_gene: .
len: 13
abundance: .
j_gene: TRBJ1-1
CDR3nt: TGTGCCACCCAGTCGAATATAGCCACTGAAGCTTTCTTT
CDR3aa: CATQSNIATEAFF

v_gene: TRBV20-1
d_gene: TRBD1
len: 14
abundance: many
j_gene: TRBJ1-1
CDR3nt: TGCAGTGCCGTCTCGGGGACAGCGAACACTGAAGCTTTCTTT
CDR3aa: CSAVSGTANTEAFF

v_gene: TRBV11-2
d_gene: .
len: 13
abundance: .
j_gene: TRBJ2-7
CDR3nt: TGTGCCAGCAGCCTGTTGACGGATGGAGGGCATTACTTC
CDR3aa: CASSLLTDGGHYF

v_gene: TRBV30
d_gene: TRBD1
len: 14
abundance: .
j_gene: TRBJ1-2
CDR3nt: TGTGCCTGGAGTGTTAAGGGACAGTTCTATGGCTACACCTTC
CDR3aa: CAWSVKGQFYGYTF

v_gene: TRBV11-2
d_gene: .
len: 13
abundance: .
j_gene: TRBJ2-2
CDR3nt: TGTGACAGCAGCCCAGAGGACTGGGGGGAGCTGTTTTTT
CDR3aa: CDSSPEDWGELFF

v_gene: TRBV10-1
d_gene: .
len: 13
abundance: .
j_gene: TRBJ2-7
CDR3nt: TGCGTCAGCAGTGTGCATAGGCGAAGTGAGCAGTACTTC
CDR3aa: CVSSVHRRSEQYF

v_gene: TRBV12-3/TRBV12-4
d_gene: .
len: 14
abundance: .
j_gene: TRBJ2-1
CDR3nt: TGTGCCAGCACCCCTTCTCGGGAAGACAATGAGCAGTTCTTC
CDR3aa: CASTPSREDNEQFF

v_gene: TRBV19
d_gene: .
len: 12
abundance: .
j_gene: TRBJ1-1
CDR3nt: TGTGCCAGTAGTTCCCAGGCGGGTGAAGCTTTCTTT
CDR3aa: CASSSQAGEAFF

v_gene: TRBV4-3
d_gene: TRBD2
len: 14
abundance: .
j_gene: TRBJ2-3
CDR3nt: TGCTCTAGCAGCCGGGGACTAGTAAAAGATACGCAGTATTTT
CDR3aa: CSSSRGLVKDTQYF

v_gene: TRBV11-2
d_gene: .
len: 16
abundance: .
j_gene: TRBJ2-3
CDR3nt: TGTGCCAGCAGCATGGGACCCGGACAGTCCACAGATACGCAGTATTTT
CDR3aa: CASSMGPGQSTDTQYF

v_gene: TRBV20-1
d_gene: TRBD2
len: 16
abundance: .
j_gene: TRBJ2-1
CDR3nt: TGCAATGCTAGAGTTCCTAGCGGGGCTTCATACAGTGAGCAGTTCTTC
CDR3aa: CNARVPSGASYSEQFF

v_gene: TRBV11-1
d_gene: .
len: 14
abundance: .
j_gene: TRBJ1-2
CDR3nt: TGTACCAGCAGTTCACAGGGCCCGCTCTATGGCTACATCTTC
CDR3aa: CTSSSQGPLYGYIF

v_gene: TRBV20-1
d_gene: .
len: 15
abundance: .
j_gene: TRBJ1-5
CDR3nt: TGCAGTACTAGTAGGGAGCAGGGCACCTGTCAGCCCCAGCATTTT
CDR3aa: CSTSREQGTCQPQHF

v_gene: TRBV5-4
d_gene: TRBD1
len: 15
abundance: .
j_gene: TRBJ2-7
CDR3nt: TGTGCCAGCAGCCTTCAGGGACAGATCTCCTACGAGCTGTACTTC
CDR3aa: CASSLQGQISYELYF

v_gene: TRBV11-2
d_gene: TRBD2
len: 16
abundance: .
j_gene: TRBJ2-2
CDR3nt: TGTGCCAGCATCTTCACTAGCGGGGACATCACCAGGGAGCTGTTTTTT
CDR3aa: CASIFTSGDITRELFF

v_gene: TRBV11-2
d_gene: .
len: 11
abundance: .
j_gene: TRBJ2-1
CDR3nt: TGTGCCAGTAGCCCCCAAAATGAGCGGTTCTTC
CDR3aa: CASSPQNERFF

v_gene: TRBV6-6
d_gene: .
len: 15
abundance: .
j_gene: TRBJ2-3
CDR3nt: TGTGCCAGCACAAGGAGGGAGCGAACCCCTGATACGCAGTATTTT
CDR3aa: CASTRRERTPDTQYF

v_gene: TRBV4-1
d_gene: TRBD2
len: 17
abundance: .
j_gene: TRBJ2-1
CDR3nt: TGCGCCTGCAGCCAAGATTGGGGTGGGTCGGGGGGAAATGAGCAGTTCTTC
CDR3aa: CACSQDWGGSGGNEQFF

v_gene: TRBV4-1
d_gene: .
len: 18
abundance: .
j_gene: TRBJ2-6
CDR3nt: TGCGCCAGAAGCCGTTCCGTAGAAACAGGCTCTGGGGCCAACGTCCTGACTTTC
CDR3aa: CARSRSVETGSGANVLTF

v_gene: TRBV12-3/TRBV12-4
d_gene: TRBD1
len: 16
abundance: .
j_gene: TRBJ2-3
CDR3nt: TGTGCCAACAATTCAACCGGGACAGGGGTGACAGATACGCAGTATTTT
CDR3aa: CANNSTGTGVTDTQYF

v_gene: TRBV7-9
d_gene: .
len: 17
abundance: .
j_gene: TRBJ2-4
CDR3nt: TGTGTCAGCAGCCTGATGGGCGTGGTTGGATCCAAACACATTCAGTACTTC
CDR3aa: CVSSLMGVVGSKHIQYF

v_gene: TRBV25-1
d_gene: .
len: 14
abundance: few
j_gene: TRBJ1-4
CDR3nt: TGTGCCAGCAGTTCCGCAGGGATGGGCGAAAAACTGTTTTTT
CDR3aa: CASSSAGMGEKLFF

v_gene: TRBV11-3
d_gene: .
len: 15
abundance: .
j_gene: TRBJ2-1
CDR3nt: TGTGCCAGCAGTTTAGCAGGGGACAACTACAATAAGCAGTTCTTC
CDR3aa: CASSLAGDNYNKQFF

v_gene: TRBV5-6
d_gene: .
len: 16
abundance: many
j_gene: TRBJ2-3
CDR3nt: TGTGCCAGCAGCCCAAGGACAACCCGTAGCACAGATACGCAGTATTTT
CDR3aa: CASSPRTTRSTDTQYF

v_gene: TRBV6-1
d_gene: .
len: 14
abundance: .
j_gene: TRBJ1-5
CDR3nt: TGTGCCAGCAGTGTACAGGAGGGCACAGGTACTCAGCATTTT
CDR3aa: CASSVQEGTGTQHF

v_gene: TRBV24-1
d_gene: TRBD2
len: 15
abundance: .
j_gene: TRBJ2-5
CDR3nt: TGTGCCACTGGACTAGCGGGAGCAGGCACGGAGATCCAGTACTTC
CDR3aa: CATGLAGAGTEIQYF

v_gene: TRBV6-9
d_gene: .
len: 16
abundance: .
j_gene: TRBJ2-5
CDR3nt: TGTGCCAGCAGTACGGGGGTTGGACTAACGGGTCGCACCCAGTACTTC
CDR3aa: CASSTGVGLTGRTQYF

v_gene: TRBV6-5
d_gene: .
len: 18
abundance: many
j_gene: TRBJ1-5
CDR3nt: TGTGCCAGCAGGCCTCTTCGGGGGGGGCTAGATCGCAATCAGCCCCAGCATTTT
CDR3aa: CASRPLRGGLDRNQPQHF

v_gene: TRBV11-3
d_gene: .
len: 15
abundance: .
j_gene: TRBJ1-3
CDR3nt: TGTGCCAGCAGGACCGACACGATGGTTGGAAACACCATATATTTT
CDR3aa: CASRTDTMVGNTIYF

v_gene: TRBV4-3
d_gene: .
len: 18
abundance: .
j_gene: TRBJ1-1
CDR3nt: TGCGCCAGCAGCCAAGATCTGGTACTGCACTTGATGAACACCGAAGCTTTCTTT
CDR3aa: CASSQDLVLHLMNTEAFF

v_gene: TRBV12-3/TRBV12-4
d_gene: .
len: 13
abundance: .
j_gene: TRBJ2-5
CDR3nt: TGTGCCAGCGGTTTAGGACTCAAAGAGGTCCAGTACTTC
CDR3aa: CASGLGLKEVQYF

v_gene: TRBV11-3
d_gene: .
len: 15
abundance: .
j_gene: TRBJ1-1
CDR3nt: TGTGCCAGCAGCTTAGATTCGGGGAGAGGGACCGAAACTTTCTTT
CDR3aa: CASSLDSGRGTETFF

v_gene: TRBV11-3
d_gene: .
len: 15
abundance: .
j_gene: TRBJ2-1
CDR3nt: TGTGCCAGCAGCTTAGGCGGGGGCTCCTACAATAGGCAGTTCTTC
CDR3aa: CASSLGGGSYNRQFF

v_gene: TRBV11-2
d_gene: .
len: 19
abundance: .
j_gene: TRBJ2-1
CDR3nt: TGTGCCAACAGCTTAGGGCTGGGCGGTTGGGGGCAGGGTGACGATGAGCAGTTCTTC
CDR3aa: CANSLGLGGWGQGDDEQFF

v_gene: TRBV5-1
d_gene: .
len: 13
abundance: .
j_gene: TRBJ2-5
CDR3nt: TGCTCCAGCAGCCAAAGGCTGGGGGAAACGCAGTACTTC
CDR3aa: CSSSQRLGETQYF

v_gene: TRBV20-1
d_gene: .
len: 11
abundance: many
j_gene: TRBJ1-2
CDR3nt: TGCAGTGAAGATCCGGACTATGGCTACACCTTC
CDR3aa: CSEDPDYGYTF

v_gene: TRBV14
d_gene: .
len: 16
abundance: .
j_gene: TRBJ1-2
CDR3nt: TGTGCCAGCAGCCAAGCCAGGGGAGGGTGTAGTGTCGGCTACACCTTC
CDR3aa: CASSQARGGCSVGYTF

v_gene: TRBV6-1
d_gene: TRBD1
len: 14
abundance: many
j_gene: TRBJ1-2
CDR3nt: TGTGCCAGCAGCGCAAGACAGGGGGCAGGTGGCTACACCTTC
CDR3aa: CASSARQGAGGYTF

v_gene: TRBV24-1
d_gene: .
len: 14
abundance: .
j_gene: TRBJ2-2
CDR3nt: TGTGCCACCAGCACCAGGGTGAACACCGGGGAGCTGTTTTTT
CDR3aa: CATSTRVNTGELFF

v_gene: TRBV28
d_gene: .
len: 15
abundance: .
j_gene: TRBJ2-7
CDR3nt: TGTGCCAGCAGCCCCACAAGGGGAGGCACCTACGAGCAGTACTTC
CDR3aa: CASSPTRGGTYEQYF

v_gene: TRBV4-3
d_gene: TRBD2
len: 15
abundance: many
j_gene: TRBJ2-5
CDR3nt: TGCGCCAGCAGCTACAGACTAGCGGGTGGGGAGACCCAGTACTTC
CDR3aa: CASSYRLAGGETQYF

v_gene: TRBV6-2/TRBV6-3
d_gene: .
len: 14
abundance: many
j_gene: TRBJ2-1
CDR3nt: TGTGCCAGCAGTGACCCGGGCCTCGGTATGGAGCAGTTCTTC
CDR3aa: CASSDPGLGMEQFF

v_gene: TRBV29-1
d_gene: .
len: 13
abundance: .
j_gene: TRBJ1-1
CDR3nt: TGCAGCTCTTCGAAAGGGTCGAACACTGAAGCTTTCTTT
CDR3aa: CSSSKGSNTEAFF

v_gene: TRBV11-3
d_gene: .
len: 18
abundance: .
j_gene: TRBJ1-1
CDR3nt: TGTGCCAACAGCTTAATTGGGCCGCCGGGACGGATGAACATTGAAGCTTTATTT
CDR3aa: CANSLIGPPGRMNIEALF

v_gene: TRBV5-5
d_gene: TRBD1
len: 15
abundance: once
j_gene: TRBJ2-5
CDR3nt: TGTACCTTCAGCGATTATAGACAGGGGGCAGAGACCCAGTATTTC
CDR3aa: CTFSDYRQGAETQYF

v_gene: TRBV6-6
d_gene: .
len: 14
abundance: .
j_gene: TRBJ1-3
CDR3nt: TGTGCCAGGAGTTCCGAAGCTTCTGGAAACACCATATATTTT
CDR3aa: CARSSEASGNTIYF

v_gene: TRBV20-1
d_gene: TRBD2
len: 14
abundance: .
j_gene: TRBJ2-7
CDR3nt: TGTAGTGCTAGAACTAGCGGGACCCTCTACGGGCAGTGCTTC
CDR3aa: CSARTSGTLYGQCF

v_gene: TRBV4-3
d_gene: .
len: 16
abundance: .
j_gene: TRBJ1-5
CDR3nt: TGCGTCAGCAGCCAAGACCGACAGACCAGTAATCAGCCCCAGCATTTT
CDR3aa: CVSSQDRQTSNQPQHF

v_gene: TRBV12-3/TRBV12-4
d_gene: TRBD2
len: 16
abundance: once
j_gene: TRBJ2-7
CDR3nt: TGTGCCAGCAGTTCTAGACTAGCGGTGGTTCAATACGAGCAGTACTTC
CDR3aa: CASSSRLAVVQYEQYF

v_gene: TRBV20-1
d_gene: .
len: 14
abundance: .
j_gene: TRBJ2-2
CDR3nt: TGCAGTGCGTCCGGGACGGAGAACACCGAGGAGCTGTTATTT
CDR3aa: CSASGTENTEELLF

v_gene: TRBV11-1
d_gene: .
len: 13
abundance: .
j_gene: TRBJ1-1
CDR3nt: TGTGCCAGTTGTCGGGACCGCAACACTGAAGCTTTCTTT
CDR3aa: CASCRDRNTEAFF